Below, 20 T cell receptor beta chains from the same sample are listed, as sequenced in a study of T cell repertoires in cytomegalovirus infection. Each CDR3 protein gets one entry after TCRdb re-called the reads with MiXCR. Of 300,000 to 400,000 distinct CDR3 sequences in the sample, 8% to 9.5% were seen once. The sequenced material came from PBMCs. The source of these receptors is a human donor in good health (CMV status not recorded). Some clones in this sample may be carry-over from other donors' samples.

This clonotype appeared a few times. The chain carries TRBV28 and TRBJ1-5; 8 nucleotides agree with TRBD1. The germline CDR1 and CDR2 sequences are MDHEN and SYDVKM. V was clipped by 3 bases and J by 2 bases; unmatched bases: 6. The CDR3 runs 16 residues. CDR3 bases: TGTGCCAGCAGTTTGGCGCAGGGGGCTGGCAATCAGCCCCAGCATTTT. Translated, it gives CASSLAQGAGNQPQHF.

The chain carries TRBV20-1 and TRBJ2-2; 9 bases are shared with TRBD2. V trimming: 0 bases; J trimming: 5 bases; junction bases outside the gene matches: 10. Germline V gene sequence: CDR1 DFQATT, CDR2 SNEGSKA (reference sequence). The CDR3 has 17 residues. The CDR3 DNA sequence: TGCAGTGCTAGAGATGTCTTAGCGGGAGTTTGGACCGGGGAGCTGTTTTTT. Translation gives CSARDVLAGVWTGELFF.

There are a few counts of this clonotype. The CDR3 bases are TGTGCCAGCAGCTTATCGGGCAGGGGGTTAGGCACAGATACGCAGTATTTT. It codes for CASSLSGRGLGTDTQYF. The chain couples TRBV7-2 to TRBJ2-3, with 7 bases matching TRBD1. In germline, CDR1 is SGHTA, CDR2 FQGNSA. CDR3 size: 17 residues. Losses at the gene ends were 2 bases for V and 1 base for J; bases not matched to a gene: 9.

There are many counts of this clonotype. The chain carries TRBV7-2 and TRBJ2-7; D remains unclear. The V gene's germline CDR1 is SGHTA and CDR2 FQGNSA. The V and J ends lost 4 bases and 3 bases respectively, with 7 bases between them. The CDR3 consists of 12 residues. Here the CDR3 DNA reads TGTGCCAGCAGCTCGTTCGGCTACGAGCAGTACTTC. Encoded protein: CASSSFGYEQYF.

The chain uses TRBV5-4 and TRBJ1-2; D might be TRBD1 (5 bases). This CDR3 is built from 13 residues. V lost 3 bases to trimming and J lost 8 bases, with 14 bases between them. The germline gives CDR1 SGHNT, CDR2 YYREEE (reference sequence). Written as DNA, the CDR3 is TGTGCCAGCAGCTCGGTGCCCAGGGCGGGCTACACCTTC. Translated: CASSSVPRAGYTF.

The sample holds many counts of this clonotype. The chain links TRBV6-1 to TRBJ2-5, with 12 bases aligning to TRBD2. The CDR3 runs 16 residues. Germline CDR1 is MNHNS and CDR2 is SASEGT. Trimming took 6 bases from V and 5 from J; bases not matched to a gene: 10. For the CDR3, the DNA is TGTGCCAGCAGGAAAGCCCTAGCGGGAGGGCGGGAGACCCAGTACTTC. Translation gives CASRKALAGGRETQYF.

This clonotype has a count of ten or more. The chain links TRBV7-8 to TRBJ2-7; no firm D call. This CDR3 has 13 residues. In germline, CDR1 is SGHVS, CDR2 FQNEAQ. V lost 5 bases and J lost 6, with 14 bases in between. As DNA, the CDR3 is TGTGCCAGCAGCCCGCTGGAATATAGCGAGCAGTACTTC. Protein sequence: CASSPLEYSEQYF.

At least ten counts were recorded for this clonotype. The rearrangement uses TRBV7-2 and TRBJ2-7, with TRBD1 as a possible D gene (6 bases). Germline values: CDR1 SGHTA, CDR2 FQGNSA. Trimming removed 5 bases from V and 6 bases from J, with 17 bases in between. There are 14 residues in the CDR3. The CDR3 DNA reads as TGTGCCAGCAGCCCGAGGGGGAGATGGGGCGAGCAGTACTTC. Translated: CASSPRGRWGEQYF.

Comments on this clonotype: Since a much larger clone is just one base distant, this may be a read error. V and J are TRBV6-8 and TRBJ2-3; no firm D call. V gave up 3 bases and J gave up 0 bases, with 13 bases separating them. Germline V CDR1 and CDR2: MNHGY, SAAAGT. The CDR3 extends over 16 amino acids. CDR3 residues: CASSYWRFSSTDTQYF. The DNA of the CDR3 is TGTGCCAGCAGTTATTGGAGATTTTCTAGCACAGATACGCAGTATTTT.

The chain employs TRBV4-2 and TRBJ1-4, with 8 bases that match TRBD1. Germline lookup yields CDR1 LGHNA and CDR2 YNFKEQ. The length of the CDR3 is 16 residues. Trimming cost V 3 bases and J 7 bases; bases outside gene matches: 10. This CDR3 is CASSHPQGAAIEKLFF. The CDR3 DNA reads as TGTGCCAGCAGCCATCCTCAGGGGGCAGCGATTGAAAAACTGTTTTTT.

This clonotype has a count of ten or more. The V and J genes are TRBV5-5 and TRBJ1-2; D is possibly TRBD1 (6 bases). Germline CDR1 SGHKS, CDR2 YYEKEE (reference sequence). This CDR3 comprises 14 residues. V lost 4 bases to trimming and J lost 8 bases, with 18 bases between them. The CDR3 loop is CASSGTTGNTGYTF. In nucleotides, the CDR3 is TGTGCCAGCAGCGGAACAACAGGGAATACGGGCTACACCTTC.

This clonotype was observed at least ten times. This rearrangement joins TRBV7-2 to TRBJ2-2; TRBD2 aligns across 8 bases. V shed 7 bases, J shed 1 base, and the junction held 5 bases outside the gene matches. The CDR3 contains 15 residues. Germline lookup yields CDR1 SGHTA and CDR2 FQGNSA. Here the CDR3 DNA reads TGTGCCAGCAACCCAAGCGGGAGGAACACCGGGGAGCTGTTTTTT. Translating it yields CASNPSGRNTGELFF.

This clonotype occurred a few times. The J gene is TRBJ2-7, the V gene TRBV7-9; D may be TRBD1 (6 bases). The V end was cut by 1 base, the J end by 6 bases, with 16 bases between. This CDR3 contains 15 residues. CDR1 and CDR2 (germline): SEHNR, FQNEAQ (reference sequence). CDR3 sequence (DNA): TGTGCCAGCAGCTTAGTGGCAGGGGAGTCGTCCGAGCAGTACTTC. Translated, it gives CASSLVAGESSEQYF.

The chain carries TRBV27 and TRBJ2-1; 13 positions match TRBD2. Looked up from germline, CDR1 is MNHEY and CDR2 is SMNVEV (reference sequence). Losses at the gene ends were 3 bases for V and 3 bases for J; bases not matched to a gene: 11. The CDR3 loop spans 19 amino acids. The CDR3 loop reads CASSFRHTSGRAFYNEQFF. CDR3 in DNA: TGTGCCAGCAGTTTCCGACACACTAGCGGGAGGGCCTTCTACAATGAGCAGTTCTTC.

In its sample, this clonotype was seen a few times. The chain links TRBV28 to TRBJ2-1, with D uncertain. The germline gives CDR1 MDHEN, CDR2 SYDVKM. V lost 3 bases and J 0 bases, leaving 9 bases between the germline ends. This CDR3 is 15 amino acids long. The CDR3 nucleotides are TGTGCCAGCAGTTTCGGCTCCCCCTCCTACAATGAGCAGTTCTTC. Protein product: CASSFGSPSYNEQFF.

This clonotype was detected many times. V is TRBV7-2 and J is TRBJ2-7; the match to TRBD2 covers 10 bases. V lost 2 bases and J lost 3; bases outside the gene matches: 4. CDR3 size: 15 residues. Germline CDR1 is SGHTA and CDR2 is FQGNSA. This CDR3 is CASSLSGLASYEQYF. The CDR3, as DNA: TGTGCCAGCAGCTTATCGGGACTAGCGAGCTACGAGCAGTACTTC.

This clonotype appeared a few times. The chain uses TRBV15 and TRBJ1-4, with D tentatively TRBD1 (5 bases). CDR3 length: 17 amino acids. Germline loops: CDR1 LNHNV, CDR2 YYDKDF (reference sequence). V lost 0 bases and J 3 bases, leaving 14 bases between the germline ends. This CDR3 is CATSRDRGARANEKLFF. The CDR3 coding sequence is TGTGCCACCAGCAGAGATCGAGGGGCGCGAGCTAATGAAAAACTGTTTTTT.

The gene calls are TRBV11-2 and TRBJ2-1; no clear D gene. Germline values: CDR1 SGHAT, CDR2 FQNNGV. V was shortened by 6 bases and J by 9 bases, with 15 bases between the two germline ends. The CDR3 is made up of 13 amino acids. CDR3 coding DNA: TGTGCCAGCAGTTTCGGCCTCACTACTGAGCAGTTCTTC. This codes for CASSFGLTTEQFF.

This clonotype occurred many times. The genes are TRBV7-2 and TRBJ1-4, with D perhaps matching TRBD1 (6 bases). This CDR3 spans 15 amino acids. CDR1 and CDR2 from the germline V gene are SGHTA and FQGNSA. Trimming left V 6 bases short and J 5 bases short, with 16 bases between. The CDR3 is CASRPGDRGNEKLFF. The CDR3 DNA reads TGTGCCAGCAGACCCGGAGATAGGGGGAATGAAAAACTGTTTTTT.

The J gene is TRBJ1-1, the V gene TRBV15, with 7 positions matching TRBD1. V dropped 5 bases and J dropped 4; count of bases not matched to a gene: 16. The CDR3 is made up of 17 amino acids. CDR1 is LNHNV, CDR2 YYDKDF, per germline (reference sequence). The CDR3 bases are TGTGCCACCAGCCGCTCCCGTGGCAGGGACAGCGGCACTGAAGCTTTCTTT. Encoded protein: CATSRSRGRDSGTEAFF.